This T cell receptor beta chain was recorded in a study of blood T cell repertoires in COVID-19. Germline V gene data show CDR1 as ENHRY and CDR2 as SYGVKD. The length of the CDR3 is 14 residues. V lost 4 bases to trimming and J lost 3 bases, with 11 bases between them. TCRdb's table, derived via immunoSEQ multiplex PCR, lists solely in-frame clones and lacks some. The table records around 200,000 clones, around 83% of them present only once. This clonotype was sampled from a woman over 75 in a cohort sampled during active or convalescent COVID-19. The rearrangement uses TRBV10-3 and TRBJ2-3; a possible D gene is TRBD1 (5 bases). The sequenced material came from peripheral blood. The chain's CDR3 is CAISGRQGTDTQYF. The CDR3 nucleotides are TGTGCCATCAGTGGGCGGCAGGGTACAGATACGCAGTATTTT.